These 14 T cell receptor beta chains were all obtained from the same sample, sequenced in a study of T cell repertoires in cytomegalovirus infection. MiXCR, run by TCRdb on the reads, gives a single entry per CDR3 protein. The repertoire holds more than 250,000 distinct CDR3 sequences, with more than 20% as singletons. No antigen has been assigned to these receptors. The material sequenced was cultured PBMCs, taken from culture after CMV antigen stimulation. The receptors were gathered from a human donor in good health (CMV status not recorded). Some clones in this sample may be carry-over from other donors' samples.

This sequence joins TRBV2 and TRBJ2-3, with D possibly called TRBD1 or TRBD2 (5 bases each). The CDR3 covers 13 residues. The V end lost 6 bases, the J end lost 2 bases, and 9 bases lay between the germline ends. The germline CDR1 and CDR2 sequences are SNHLY and FYNNEI. The CDR3 region is CASRVGTTDTQYF. CDR3 DNA sequence: TGTGCCAGCAGGGTCGGGACCACAGATACGCAGTATTTT. Using reference TRBV2 and TRBJ2-3 for the parts outside the CDR3, the full variable domain is EPEVTQTPSHQVTQMGQEVILRCVPISNHLYFYWYRQILGQKVEFLVSFYNNEISEKSEIFDDQFSVERPDGSNFTLKIRSTKLEDSAMYFCASRVGTTDTQYFGPGTRLTVL.

The rearrangement uses TRBV7-3 and TRBJ2-3; maybe TRBD2 (7 bases). V was cut by 4 bases and J by 7 bases, with 18 bases left in between. The CDR3 length is 15 residues. Germline-derived CDR1 and CDR2 are SGHTA and FQGTGA. The CDR3 loop reads CASSSGGSSTYTQYF. DNA for the CDR3: TGTGCCAGCAGCTCGGGGGGCTCCTCGACTTATACGCAGTATTTT.

The chain joins TRBV19 to TRBJ2-2, with 9 bases that match TRBD1. Germline trimming cut 5 bases from V and 1 base from J; bases unmatched to any gene: 5. The germline gives CDR1 LNHDA, CDR2 SQIVND (reference sequence). The CDR3 length is 16 residues. The CDR3 reads CASSDGTGKNTGELFF. DNA of the CDR3: TGTGCCAGTAGTGACGGGACAGGGAAGAACACCGGGGAGCTGTTTTTT.

This clonotype was detected only a few times. The genes are TRBV11-2 and TRBJ2-1; a weak D match, TRBD2 (7 bases). Trimming shortened V by 6 bases and J by 5 bases, and 14 bases separated the two germline ends. The CDR3 is 14 amino acids. The germline V gene encodes CDR1 SGHAT and CDR2 FQNNGV. The CDR3 DNA reads as TGTGCCAGCAGGGGAGGGGGGGCGCACAATGAGCAGTTCTTC. Translation: CASRGGGAHNEQFF.

This clonotype was counted between two and nine times. The chain joins TRBV6-2 or TRBV6-3 to TRBJ2-7; 9 positions agree with TRBD2. The CDR3 is 14 residues long. With V trimmed by 6 bases and J by 2 bases, 5 bases remained unmatched. In germline, CDR1 is MNHEY, CDR2 SVGEGT. The CDR3 nucleotides are TGTGCCAGCAGCCTTAGCGGGAGCGCCTACGAGCAGTACTTC. Translating gives CASSLSGSAYEQYF.

This clonotype was counted at least ten times. This rearrangement joins TRBV7-6 to TRBJ1-2, with D uncertain. There are 15 residues in the CDR3. Germline V gene lookup returns CDR1 SGHVS and CDR2 FNYEAQ. V lost 5 bases, J lost 4 bases, and 17 bases lay in between. CDR3 region: CASSRLMTLLYGYTF. CDR3 sequence (DNA): TGTGCCAGCAGCCGTTTAATGACTCTTCTCTATGGCTACACCTTC.

This chain connects TRBV19 to TRBJ2-1; D gene uncertain. CDR1 and CDR2 from the germline V gene are LNHDA and SQIVND (reference sequence). The V end lost 3 bases, the J end lost 2 bases, and 5 bases lay between the germline ends. The CDR3 has 13 amino acids. The CDR3 region is CASSIRPYNEQFF. CDR3 coding DNA: TGTGCCAGTAGTATTAGGCCCTACAATGAGCAGTTCTTC. Full variable domain (remainder filled in from reference TRBV19 and TRBJ2-1): DGGITQSPKYLFRKEGQNVTLSCEQNLNHDAMYWYRQDPGQGLRLIYYSQIVNDFQKGDIAEGYSVSREKKESFPLTVTSAQKNPTAFYLCASSIRPYNEQFFGPGTRLTVL.

The table lists this clonotype with many counts. The rearrangement links TRBV7-6 to TRBJ2-1, with 9 bases identical to TRBD2. J was trimmed by 7 bases and V by 5 bases; bases with no gene match: 6. CDR3 length: 14 residues. Germline CDR1 is SGHVS and CDR2 is FNYEAQ. This CDR3 is CASSGGTSRNEQFF. The CDR3 DNA sequence: TGTGCCAGCAGCGGGGGGACTAGCCGGAATGAGCAGTTCTTC. Full variable domain (rest looked up from reference TRBV7-6 and TRBJ2-1): GAGVSQSPRYKVTKRGQDVALRCDPISGHVSLYWYRQALGQGPEFLTYFNYEAQQDKSGLPNDRFSAERPEGSISTLTIQRTEQRDSAMYRCASSGGTSRNEQFFGPGTRLTVL.

This clonotype was seen at least ten times. The chain uses TRBV15 and TRBJ2-7, with D perhaps TRBD1 or TRBD2 (6 bases each). CDR3 length equals 14 residues. Germline V CDR1 and CDR2: LNHNV, YYDKDF (reference sequence). V dropped 8 bases and J dropped 2 bases, with 16 bases sitting between them. The CDR3 protein is CATSTEGGPYEQYF. The CDR3 nucleotides read TGTGCCACCTCCACTGAGGGGGGACCCTACGAGCAGTACTTC.

The chain uses TRBV28 and TRBJ2-3, with 10 bases lining up with TRBD2. Germline values: CDR1 MDHEN, CDR2 SYDVKM. The CDR3 consists of 16 residues. The J segment lost 5 bases and the V segment lost 5 bases, leaving 10 bases of the junction unmatched. The CDR3 DNA sequence: TGTGCCAGCAGTGGACTAGCGGCCGGAGAGCAAGATACGCAGTATTTT. This codes for CASSGLAAGEQDTQYF. The entire variable domain, with the rest obtained from reference TRBV28 and TRBJ2-3, is as follows: DVKVTQSSRYLVKRTGEKVFLECVQDMDHENMFWYRQDPGLGLRLIYFSYDVKMKEKGDIPEGYSVSREKKERFSLILESASTNQTSMYLCASSGLAAGEQDTQYFGPGTRLTVL.

This clonotype turned up a few times. The chain combines TRBV29-1 with TRBJ1-5; D unresolved. V was pared by 7 bases and J by 0 bases, with 7 bases between. CDR3 length equals 12 residues. Germline V gene data show CDR1 as SQVTM and CDR2 as ANQGSEA. CDR3 amino acids: CSAGGSNQPQHF. CDR3 in DNA: TGCAGCGCTGGTGGTAGCAATCAGCCCCAGCATTTT.

This chain joins TRBV29-1 and TRBJ2-2; D unclear. CDR1 is SQVTM, CDR2 ANQGSEA, per germline. V was shortened by 7 bases and J by 1 base, with 7 bases between the two germline ends. The CDR3 extends over 12 amino acids. The CDR3: CSGEENTGELFF. For the CDR3, the DNA is TGCAGCGGAGAGGAGAACACCGGGGAGCTGTTTTTT.

CDR3 amino acids: CASSILDRGPYEQYF. Here the CDR3 DNA reads TGTGCCAGCTCCATCTTGGACAGGGGGCCCTACGAGCAGTACTTC. V gene TRBV27 combines with J gene TRBJ2-7; 11 positions match TRBD1. This CDR3 is built from 15 residues. After removal of 8 bases from V and 2 bases from J, the junction contained 8 bases not matched to a gene. Germline CDR1 MNHEY, CDR2 SMNVEV (reference sequence).

CDR3 in amino acids: CASSLMGQDRGEQYF. Here the CDR3 DNA reads TGTGCCAGCAGTTTGATGGGTCAGGATCGTGGCGAGCAGTACTTC. V usage is TRBV28 and J usage is TRBJ2-7; no clear D. V lost 3 bases to trimming and J lost 6 bases, with 18 bases between them. CDR1 is MDHEN and CDR2 is SYDVKM in the germline V gene. There are 15 residues in the CDR3. Complete variable domain (other parts from reference TRBV28 and TRBJ2-7): DVKVTQSSRYLVKRTGEKVFLECVQDMDHENMFWYRQDPGLGLRLIYFSYDVKMKEKGDIPEGYSVSREKKERFSLILESASTNQTSMYLCASSLMGQDRGEQYFGPGTRLTVT.